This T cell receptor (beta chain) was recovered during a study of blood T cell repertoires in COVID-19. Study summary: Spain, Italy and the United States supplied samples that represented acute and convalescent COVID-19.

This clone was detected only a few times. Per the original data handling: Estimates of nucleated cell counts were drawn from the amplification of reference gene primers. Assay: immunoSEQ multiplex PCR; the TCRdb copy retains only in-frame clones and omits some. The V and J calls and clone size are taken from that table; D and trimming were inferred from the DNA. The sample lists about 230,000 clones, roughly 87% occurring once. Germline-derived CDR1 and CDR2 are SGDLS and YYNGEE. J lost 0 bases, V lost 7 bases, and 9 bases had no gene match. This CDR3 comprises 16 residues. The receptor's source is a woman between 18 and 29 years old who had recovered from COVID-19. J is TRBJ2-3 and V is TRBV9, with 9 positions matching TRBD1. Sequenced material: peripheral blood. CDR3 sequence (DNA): TGTGCCAGCTCCCCCGGGGACAGGGATAGCACAGATACGCAGTATTTT. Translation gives CASSPGDRDSTDTQYF.